This T cell receptor (beta chain) was found in a study of T-cell memory formation after mild COVID-19. MiXCR was run by TCRdb on the 5' RACE reads, yielding one entry per CDR3 protein. The table has 500,000 to 650,000 distinct CDR3 sequences, less than 25% seen once. The CDR3 length is 14 residues. V was pared by 4 bases and J by 2 bases, with 5 bases of the junction left unmatched. Germline values: CDR1 SGHDT, CDR2 YYEEEE. This clonotype was counted only a few times. The receptor was derived from an adult woman who had mild COVID-19 (a few samples of this study predate the infection). Cell type and time point are not known. The genes are TRBV5-6 and TRBJ2-7; 8 bases are shared with TRBD2. Sequencing was carried out using PBMCs or a T cell subset sorted from them (not recorded which). The CDR3 coding sequence is TGTGCCAGCAGCCCGGGGGGGAATACCTACGAGCAGTACTTC. This gives the protein CASSPGGNTYEQYF. Looking up the rest from reference TRBV5-6 and TRBJ2-7 gives the full variable domain: DAGVTQSPTHLIKTRGQQVTLRCSPKSGHDTVSWYQQALGQGPQFIFQYYEEEERQRGNFPDRFSGHQFPNYSSELNVNALLLGDSALYLCASSPGGNTYEQYFGPGTRLTVT.